The rows below give T cell receptor beta chains drawn from one sample of a study of response to subunit inactivated influenza vaccine. MiXCR, run by TCRdb on the RT-PCR reads, gives a single entry per CDR3 protein. The sample lists 500,000 to 600,000 distinct CDR3 sequences, 11% seen once, with about 10% in the top ten. This sample was also put to use in a study of T cells expressing NK-cell markers.

The specimen comprised PBMCs from blood, sampled on the day of vaccination. Receptors originate from a man in his fifties or sixties who received an inactivated influenza vaccine. The CDR3 runs from the conserved cysteine through the conserved F or W. Fields, in order: J gene, V gene, clone size, D gene, CDR3 DNA, CDR3 protein. A D gene is named only where the DNA matches it firmly. Expanded clones get a size class; other rows say once, few or many, or leave the size out.

>TRBJ2-7|TRBV6-1|.|TRBD1
TGTGCCAGCAGGTCCCCCGGGACAGTTACCTACGAGCAGTACTTC
CASRSPGTVTYEQYF
>TRBJ2-3|TRBV20-1|.|.
TGCAGTGCCCGGACCGGGACAGATACGCAGTATTTT
CSARTGTDTQYF
>TRBJ2-5|TRBV6-5|many|.
TGTGCCAGCAGTTACAGCACGCAAGGTCCGAAGACCCAGTACTTC
CASSYSTQGPKTQYF
>TRBJ1-1|TRBV9|.|.
TGTGCCAGCAGCCCTAGTTTGCAGAACACTGAAGCTTTCTTT
CASSPSLQNTEAFF
>TRBJ2-3|TRBV20-1|few|TRBD1
TGCAGTGCTAGTCCGGGACAGGGGGCAGATACGCAGTATTTT
CSASPGQGADTQYF
>TRBJ2-7|TRBV5-1|few|TRBD1
TGCGCCAGCAGCCAGGGGGACAGGGGCGAGCAGTACTTC
CASSQGDRGEQYF
>TRBJ1-1|TRBV9|.|.
TGTGCCAGCAGCAAAGGGTTTGGAAACACTGAAGCTTTCTTT
CASSKGFGNTEAFF
>TRBJ2-5|TRBV20-1|.|.
TGCAGTGCCCGAAGACCTGAGGCCCAGTACTTC
CSARRPEAQYF
>TRBJ2-7|TRBV3-1|few|.
TGTGCCAGCAGCCAAGATCCGACATGGGAGCAGTACTTC
CASSQDPTWEQYF
>TRBJ2-1|TRBV20-1|few|TRBD2
TGCAGTGCTAGAGAACCAGTCGCGGGAGGGCCTGAGAATGAGCAGTTCTTC
CSAREPVAGGPENEQFF
>TRBJ2-1|TRBV25-1|.|.
TGTGCCAGCAGTGACTCAGGGCCCTACAATGAGCAGTTCTTC
CASSDSGPYNEQFF
>TRBJ1-2|TRBV10-3|.|.
TGTGCCATCAGTCGTGACTTAGCTAACTATGGCTACACCTTC
CAISRDLANYGYTF
>TRBJ2-2|TRBV12-3/TRBV12-4|few|TRBD2
TGTGCCAGCAGTTTAGCTAGCGGGAGACAAACCGGGGAGCTGTTTTTT
CASSLASGRQTGELFF
>TRBJ2-7|TRBV28|few|.
TGTGCCAGCAGGGACGTCCTAGGGTACGAGCAGTACTTC
CASRDVLGYEQYF
>TRBJ2-7|TRBV5-1|.|.
TGCGCCAGCAGCTCAGGACAGAGGGAAAACGAGCAGTACTTC
CASSSGQRENEQYF
>TRBJ2-1|TRBV12-3/TRBV12-4|few|TRBD1
TGTGCCAGCAGTTCCCCGGGACAGGGATCGTATGAGCAGTTCTTC
CASSSPGQGSYEQFF
>TRBJ2-3|TRBV5-1|.|TRBD2
TGCGCCAGCAGCTTGGTTAGCGGGGACGCAGATACGCAGTATTTT
CASSLVSGDADTQYF
>TRBJ1-2|TRBV7-2|.|TRBD1
TGTGCCAGCAGCCTCGACCCGGGACAGGGACGCTATGGCTACACCTTC
CASSLDPGQGRYGYTF
>TRBJ1-5|TRBV30|few|TRBD1
TGTGCCTGGAGTTGGACAGGGGGGCGACAGCCCCAGCATTTT
CAWSWTGGRQPQHF
>TRBJ2-2|TRBV7-2|.|.
TGTGCCAGCAGACCTACAGGGTCAGGGGACACCGGGGAGCTGTTTTTT
CASRPTGSGDTGELFF
>TRBJ2-1|TRBV7-2|.|.
TGTGCCAGCAGCCCACCGGGCAAGGCCAATGAGCAGTTCTTC
CASSPPGKANEQFF
>TRBJ2-7|TRBV5-1|many|TRBD1
TGCGCCAGCAGCATCCTTGGACAGGTGTCTGTCGACGAGCAGTACTTC
CASSILGQVSVDEQYF
>TRBJ2-2|TRBV12-3/TRBV12-4|few|.
TGTGCCAGTTGGTACCAGAAGAACACCGGGGAGCTGTTTTTT
CASWYQKNTGELFF
>TRBJ1-6|TRBV12-3/TRBV12-4|few|.
TGTGCCAGCAGTGCGGACTTTTCTTCACCCCTCCACTTT
CASSADFSSPLHF
>TRBJ1-2|TRBV27|few|.
TGTGCCAGCAGGTATCTCGGCTCGAACTATGGCTACACCTTC
CASRYLGSNYGYTF
>TRBJ2-2|TRBV19|.|TRBD1
TGTGCCAGTAGTATATTGGGACAGGGGAAGGACACCGGGGAGCTGTTTTTT
CASSILGQGKDTGELFF
>TRBJ2-7|TRBV3-1|few|TRBD1
TGTGCCAGCAGCCAAGGGAGGACAGGGCTCTACGAGCAGTACTTC
CASSQGRTGLYEQYF
>TRBJ2-4|TRBV11-1|.|.
TGTGCCAGCAGTTCCGGGGCGGGGAACCTCGGACCCAAAAACATTCAGTACTTC
CASSSGAGNLGPKNIQYF
>TRBJ1-6|TRBV6-1|few|.
TGTGCCAGCACTGCGGCAGGGAGGGATTCACCCCTCCACTTT
CASTAAGRDSPLHF
>TRBJ1-5|TRBV5-1|.|TRBD1
TGCGCCAGCAGCCCTCAGGGGGTAGGTCAGCCCCAGCATTTT
CASSPQGVGQPQHF
>TRBJ1-1|TRBV12-3/TRBV12-4|.|.
TGTGCCAGCAGTTTGGGCAGGGGAGTTCGGGGGACTGAAGCTTTCTTT
CASSLGRGVRGTEAFF
>TRBJ2-7|TRBV20-1|few|.
TGCAGTGCTAGAGGGGGCCACGGACGGTTCGAGCAGTACTTC
CSARGGHGRFEQYF
>TRBJ2-1|TRBV12-3/TRBV12-4|many|.
TGTGCCAGCAGTATTACCGGGGCCGATGAGCAGTTCTTC
CASSITGADEQFF
>TRBJ2-4|TRBV4-3|.|TRBD2
TGCGCCAGCAGCCAAGATTACGGGGGGATAGCCAAAAACATTCAGTACTTC
CASSQDYGGIAKNIQYF
>TRBJ2-1|TRBV29-1|.|.
TGCAGCGTTGATGCCAAACGGTTCTCCTACAATGAGCAGTTCTTC
CSVDAKRFSYNEQFF
>TRBJ2-3|TRBV12-3/TRBV12-4|.|.
TGTGCCAGCAGGCCACTAGCCACCACAGATACGCAGTATTTT
CASRPLATTDTQYF
>TRBJ2-1|TRBV7-2|.|.
TGTGCCAGCAGCCAATCGCGAAACTGGAACAATGAGCAGTTCTTC
CASSQSRNWNNEQFF
>TRBJ2-3|TRBV12-3/TRBV12-4|few|.
TGTGCCAGCAGTTTAGCGGGAATGTTTGATACGCAGTATTTT
CASSLAGMFDTQYF
>TRBJ2-5|TRBV6-5|.|.
TGTGCCAGCAGTTACTCGAAGACAGCAAGGGATAGGGAAGAGACCCAGTACTTC
CASSYSKTARDREETQYF
>TRBJ1-1|TRBV7-9|few|TRBD1
TGTGCCAGCAGCATAAGGACAGGGGGATACACTGAAGCTTTCTTT
CASSIRTGGYTEAFF
>TRBJ1-5|TRBV20-1|many|.
TGCAGTGCTAGCAAGGCGGGGGGCAATCAGCCCCAGCATTTT
CSASKAGGNQPQHF
>TRBJ2-5|TRBV7-9|few|.
TGTGCCAGCAGCCTTTCGAGACTTTATTCCGGGATGCAGTACTTC
CASSLSRLYSGMQYF
>TRBJ2-7|TRBV6-2/TRBV6-3|many|TRBD1
TGTGCCAGCAGTTACTCACCGGGACAGGGGGCGAAGGAGCAGTACTTC
CASSYSPGQGAKEQYF
>TRBJ1-4|TRBV4-2|.|TRBD1
TGTGCCAGCAGCCAAATAACAGGGGATGAAAAACTGTTTTTT
CASSQITGDEKLFF
>TRBJ2-3|TRBV29-1|.|.
TGCAGCGTGAGGGGCGCTAGGGGAGGAAACTATACGCAGTATTTT
CSVRGARGGNYTQYF
>TRBJ2-7|TRBV5-8|few|.
TGTGCCAGCAAGGAGGGTCACTTCTACGAGCAGTACTTC
CASKEGHFYEQYF
>TRBJ2-1|TRBV20-1|many|TRBD2
TGCAGTGCTAGTTACGGCGGGGGGGCTGTAAATGAGCAGTTCTTC
CSASYGGGAVNEQFF
>TRBJ1-2|TRBV28|many|.
TGTGCCAGCAGCTACAGGGTTAACTATGGCTACACCTTC
CASSYRVNYGYTF
>TRBJ2-1|TRBV2|.|.
TGTGCCAGCAAAACCCGGCGTAACTCCTACAATGAGCAGTTCTTC
CASKTRRNSYNEQFF
>TRBJ1-2|TRBV29-1|few|.
TGCAGCGTTGAATACCAGGGCGGGGGTGGCTACACCTTC
CSVEYQGGGGYTF
>TRBJ2-3|TRBV12-3/TRBV12-4|.|TRBD2
TGTGCCAGCAGGAAAGCGGGGGGGCCAGATACGCAGTATTTT
CASRKAGGPDTQYF
>TRBJ2-7|TRBV9|.|.
TGTGCCAGCAGCGTAGGGACGGTGGGGGGCGAGCAGTACTTC
CASSVGTVGGEQYF
>TRBJ2-1|TRBV3-1|.|TRBD2
TGTGCCAGCAGCCAAGTTCTTGGAGCGGGAGGAACCAATGAGCAGTTCTTC
CASSQVLGAGGTNEQFF
>TRBJ2-7|TRBV7-2|.|.
TGTGCCAGCAGCTTAGAGGCGGCGCTACCTTACGAGCAGTACTTC
CASSLEAALPYEQYF
>TRBJ2-7|TRBV20-1|.|.
TGCAGTGCTAGGGGAACGATAGGAGACTACGAGCAGTACTTC
CSARGTIGDYEQYF